One sample yielded the 8 T cell receptor beta chains listed below, sequenced in a study of identical twins. TCRdb called the 5' RACE reads again in MiXCR, with one record for every CDR3 protein. Of roughly 750,000 distinct CDR3 sequences listed, 21% are singletons. These data are also associated with another study on T cells expressing NK-cell markers.

Sequencing used PBMCs. The receptors stem from a woman aged 18-29 years in good health.

This clonotype was detected a few times. The genes are TRBV7-2 and TRBJ2-5; 8 bases are a match to TRBD2. The trim removed 5 bases at V and 6 bases at J, leaving 17 bases unmatched. Per the germline V gene, CDR1 is SGHTA and CDR2 is FQGNSA. This CDR3 is 17 amino acids long. This chain's CDR3 is CASSPPFSGGRSKTQYF. Here the CDR3 DNA reads TGTGCCAGCAGCCCACCCTTTTCGGGAGGGCGGTCGAAGACCCAGTACTTC. The full variable domain, completed using reference TRBV7-2 and TRBJ2-5, is GAGVSQSPSNKVTEKGKDVELRCDPISGHTALYWYRQSLGQGLEFLIYFQGNSAPDKSGLPSDRFSAERTGGSVSTLTIQRTQQEDSAVYLCASSPPFSGGRSKTQYFGPGTRLLVL.

The chain carries TRBV29-1 and TRBJ2-1; 8 bases match TRBD2. Per germline, CDR1 SQVTM and CDR2 ANQGSEA. The CDR3 totals 14 residues. The V gene end was trimmed by 4 bases and the J gene end by 6 bases; junction bases not matched to a gene: 8. CDR3 sequence reads: CSVVSGGPLNEQFF. The DNA for the CDR3 is TGCAGCGTTGTCTCGGGAGGGCCCCTCAATGAGCAGTTCTTC.

The V gene is TRBV12-3 or TRBV12-4, the J gene TRBJ2-7, with unresolved D. The CDR3 is 14 amino acids. Trimming stripped 1 base from V and 7 bases from J, with 14 bases between. The CDR3: CASSLGVRSGEQYF. For the CDR3, the DNA is TGTGCCAGCAGTTTAGGGGTTAGGTCGGGTGAGCAGTACTTC.

This chain links TRBV12-3 or TRBV12-4 with TRBJ1-1, with no clear D. V gave up 5 bases and J gave up 7 bases, with 8 bases separating them. There are 11 residues in the CDR3. This CDR3 reads CASSVAGEAFF. The CDR3 DNA reads as TGTGCCAGCAGTGTGGCAGGTGAAGCTTTCTTT.

The rearrangement links TRBV7-2 to TRBJ2-7, with no clear D. CDR3 size: 14 residues. Germline V gives CDR1 SGHTA, CDR2 FQGNSA. V shed 5 bases and J shed 1 base, with 12 bases lying between them. The CDR3 bases are TGTGCCAGCAGCCCCCTCGTTAGGTCCTACGAGCAGTACTTC. It is translated as CASSPLVRSYEQYF.

This rearrangement joins TRBV12-3 or TRBV12-4 to TRBJ2-5; 7 nucleotides align to TRBD1. The J segment lost 1 base and the V segment lost 4 bases, leaving 3 bases of the junction unmatched. This CDR3 has 14 residues. The CDR3 coding sequence is TGTGCCAGCAGTTCCGACAGGGCCCAAGAGACCCAGTACTTC. This sequence encodes CASSSDRAQETQYF.

This clonotype turned up a few times. CDR3 coding DNA: TGCAGTGCTAGAAGTAGCGGGGGGGGGAACACAGATACGCAGTATTTT. Its protein product is CSARSSGGGNTDTQYF. This sequence joins TRBV20-1 and TRBJ2-3; 11 bases agree with TRBD2. Per the germline V gene, CDR1 is DFQATT and CDR2 is SNEGSKA (reference sequence). The CDR3 loop spans 16 amino acids. V was pared by 2 bases and J by 2 bases, with 6 bases of the junction left unmatched.

This clonotype was picked up a small number of times. The J gene is TRBJ1-2, the V gene TRBV3-1; TRBD1 is a possible D gene (5 bases). V shed 0 bases and J shed 8 bases, with 16 bases lying between them. Germline CDR1 LGHDT, CDR2 YNNKEL (reference sequence). The CDR3 totals 15 residues. CDR3 loop: CASSQDAGRSAGYTF. CDR3 sequence (DNA): TGTGCCAGCAGCCAAGATGCAGGGAGGTCAGCCGGCTACACCTTC.